This T cell receptor beta chain was identified during a study of control samples from healthy donors and cancer patients. Some clones are missing from TCRdb's copy, which holds only in-frame ones; the method was immunoSEQ multiplex PCR. The profile shows about 95,000 clones, 85% of them singletons. The V gene end was trimmed by 1 base and the J gene end by 4 bases; junction bases not matched to a gene: 5. This CDR3 is 16 amino acids long. Germline loops: CDR1 SGHDT, CDR2 YYEEEE. Input material: blood. The chain recombines TRBV5-6 with TRBJ1-2, with 12 bases fitting TRBD1. The sequence was collected from a man younger than 45 in good health. Here the CDR3 DNA reads TGTGCCAGCAGCTTGTTAGGGACAGGGGGCAGCTATGGCTACACCTTC. Its translation: CASSLLGTGGSYGYTF.